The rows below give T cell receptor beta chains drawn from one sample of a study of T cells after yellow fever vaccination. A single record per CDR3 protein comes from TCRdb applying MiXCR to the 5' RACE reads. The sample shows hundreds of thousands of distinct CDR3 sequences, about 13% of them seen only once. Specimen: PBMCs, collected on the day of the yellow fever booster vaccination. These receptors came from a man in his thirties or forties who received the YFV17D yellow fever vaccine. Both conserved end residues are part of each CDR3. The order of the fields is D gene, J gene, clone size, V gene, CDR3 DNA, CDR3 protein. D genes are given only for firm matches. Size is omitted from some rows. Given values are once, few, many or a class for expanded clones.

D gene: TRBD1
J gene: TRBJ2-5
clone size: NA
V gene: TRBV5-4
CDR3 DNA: TGTGCCAGCAGCGGGACAGGGAGCGCGGCCCAGTACTTC
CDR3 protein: CASSGTGSAAQYF

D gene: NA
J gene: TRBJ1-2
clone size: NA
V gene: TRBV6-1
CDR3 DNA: TGTGCCAGCAGCAGCGGGGGGGCAGGCTATGGCTACACCTTC
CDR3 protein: CASSSGGAGYGYTF

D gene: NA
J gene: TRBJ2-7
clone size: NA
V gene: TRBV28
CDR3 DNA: TGTGCCAGCACCATTGGGGGGAGCTCCTACGAGCAGTACTTC
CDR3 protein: CASTIGGSSYEQYF

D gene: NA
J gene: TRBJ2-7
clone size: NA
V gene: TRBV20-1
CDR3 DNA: TGCAGTGCTATTCAGGGCCTCTCCTACGAGCAGTACTTC
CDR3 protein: CSAIQGLSYEQYF

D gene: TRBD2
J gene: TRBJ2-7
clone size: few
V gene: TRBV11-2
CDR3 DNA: TGTGCCAGCAGCTTAGGGGCGGGAGGGCTATCCCGCTCCTACGAGCAGTACTTC
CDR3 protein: CASSLGAGGLSRSYEQYF

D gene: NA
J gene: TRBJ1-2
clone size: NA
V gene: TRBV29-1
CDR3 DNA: TGCAGCCCTGGGGGGGCGGATGGCTACACCTTC
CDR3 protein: CSPGGADGYTF

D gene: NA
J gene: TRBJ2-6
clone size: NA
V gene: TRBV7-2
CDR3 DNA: TGTGCCAGCAGCCCGTTCGCCGGGGCCAACGTCCTGACTTTC
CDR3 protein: CASSPFAGANVLTF

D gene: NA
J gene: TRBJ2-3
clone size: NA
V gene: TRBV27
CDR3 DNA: TGTGCCAGCGGGTCCAGGGAGTTGATCGCAGATACGCAGTATTTT
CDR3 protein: CASGSRELIADTQYF

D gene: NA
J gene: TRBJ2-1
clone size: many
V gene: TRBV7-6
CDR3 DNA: TGTGCCAGCAGCTTAAACAGCAATGAGCAGTTCTTC
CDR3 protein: CASSLNSNEQFF

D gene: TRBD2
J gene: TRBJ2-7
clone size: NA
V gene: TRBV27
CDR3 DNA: TGTGCCAACTCACTAGCGGAGAGCTACGAGCAGTACTTC
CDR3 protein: CANSLAESYEQYF

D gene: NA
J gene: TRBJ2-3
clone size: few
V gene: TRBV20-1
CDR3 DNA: TGCAGTGCGAAGCCCAGCGGCCGCACAGATACGCAGTATTTT
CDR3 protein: CSAKPSGRTDTQYF

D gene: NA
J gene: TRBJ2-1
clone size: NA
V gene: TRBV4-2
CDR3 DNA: TGTGCCAGCAGCCAAGTCGGTAGCGGCAATGAGCAGTTCTTC
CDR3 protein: CASSQVGSGNEQFF

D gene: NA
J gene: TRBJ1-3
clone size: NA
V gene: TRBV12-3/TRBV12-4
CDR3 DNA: TGTGCCAGCAGCTTAGGGTTAAACACCATATATTTT
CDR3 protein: CASSLGLNTIYF

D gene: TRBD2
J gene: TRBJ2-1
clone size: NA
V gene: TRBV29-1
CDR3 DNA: TGCAGCGTCCGTAGGGGACTAGCGGGAGGGTCATACAATGAGCAGTTCTTC
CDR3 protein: CSVRRGLAGGSYNEQFF

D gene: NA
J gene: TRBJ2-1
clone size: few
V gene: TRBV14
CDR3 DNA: TGTGCCAGCAGCCGCAAGACTGGTTACAATGAGCAGTTCTTC
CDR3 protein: CASSRKTGYNEQFF

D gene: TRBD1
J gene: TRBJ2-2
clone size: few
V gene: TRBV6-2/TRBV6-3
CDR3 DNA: TGTGCCAGCAGTCCTGGACAGGTACAAAGGTTGGCCGGGGAGCTGTTTTTT
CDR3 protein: CASSPGQVQRLAGELFF

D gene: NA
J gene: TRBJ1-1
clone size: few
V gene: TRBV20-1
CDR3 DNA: TGCAGTGCCGCCCGGGACACTACACTGGGAGCTTTCTTT
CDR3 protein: CSAARDTTLGAFF

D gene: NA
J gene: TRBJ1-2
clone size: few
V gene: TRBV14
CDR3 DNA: TGTGCCAGCAGCCAATATTCGACAGGAGTGGTTGGCTACACCTTC
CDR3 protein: CASSQYSTGVVGYTF

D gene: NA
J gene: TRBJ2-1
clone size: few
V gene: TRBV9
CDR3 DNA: TGTGCCAGCAGCGTAGGCCCTGACAATGAGCAGTTCTTC
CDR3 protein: CASSVGPDNEQFF

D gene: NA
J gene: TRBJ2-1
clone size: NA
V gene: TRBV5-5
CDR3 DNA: TGTGCCAGCAGCTGGTCGGGGAGCTCCTACAATGAGCAGTTCTTC
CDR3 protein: CASSWSGSSYNEQFF

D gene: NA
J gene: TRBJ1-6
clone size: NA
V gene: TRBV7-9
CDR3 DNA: TGTGCCAGCAGCTTACGGGGCCAGGGAGGCTCACCCCTCCACTTT
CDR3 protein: CASSLRGQGGSPLHF

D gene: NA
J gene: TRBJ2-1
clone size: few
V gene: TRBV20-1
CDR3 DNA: TGCAGTGCTACCCCGCTAGCGTCGAGAGCCCATGAGCAGTTCTTC
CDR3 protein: CSATPLASRAHEQFF

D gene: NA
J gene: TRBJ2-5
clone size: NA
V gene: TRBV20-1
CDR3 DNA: TGCAGTGCTAGAGTTGGAGGAGGCGAGACCCAGTACTTC
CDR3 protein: CSARVGGGETQYF

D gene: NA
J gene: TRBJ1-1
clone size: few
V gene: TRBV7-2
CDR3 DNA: TGTGCCAGCAGCAGGAACAGGGAGCCCTACACTGAAGCTTTCTTT
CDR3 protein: CASSRNREPYTEAFF

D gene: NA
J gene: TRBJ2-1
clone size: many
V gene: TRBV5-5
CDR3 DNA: TGTGCCAGCAGCCGCTACCCCGAGGGTGTTAATGAGCAGTTCTTC
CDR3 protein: CASSRYPEGVNEQFF

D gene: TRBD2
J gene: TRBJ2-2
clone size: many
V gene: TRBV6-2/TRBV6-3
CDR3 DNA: TGTGCCAGCAGTCGGGACTACCCATTATACACCGGGGAGCTGTTTTTT
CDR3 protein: CASSRDYPLYTGELFF

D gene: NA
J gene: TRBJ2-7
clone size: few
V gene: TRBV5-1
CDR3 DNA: TGCGCCAGCAGCTTGGAGTTCCTCGGCGAGCAGTACTTC
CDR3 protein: CASSLEFLGEQYF

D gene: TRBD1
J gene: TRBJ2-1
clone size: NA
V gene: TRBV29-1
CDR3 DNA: TGCAGCGTTGCCCTTAACGGGGACAGGGTTGGTGGTGAGCAGTTCTTC
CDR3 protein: CSVALNGDRVGGEQFF

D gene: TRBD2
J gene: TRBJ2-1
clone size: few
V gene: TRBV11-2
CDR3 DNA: TGTGCCAGCAGCAGATACGGTGGGACTAGCGGGAGTAATGAGCAGTTCTTC
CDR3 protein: CASSRYGGTSGSNEQFF

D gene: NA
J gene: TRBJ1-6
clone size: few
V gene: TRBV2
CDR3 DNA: TGTGCCAGTAAGACGAGAGGGGCTTCACCCCTCCACTTT
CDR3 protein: CASKTRGASPLHF

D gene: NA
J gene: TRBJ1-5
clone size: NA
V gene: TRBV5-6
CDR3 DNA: TGTGCCAGCAGCCAGACTGGGATTAATCAGCCCCAGCATTTT
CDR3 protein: CASSQTGINQPQHF

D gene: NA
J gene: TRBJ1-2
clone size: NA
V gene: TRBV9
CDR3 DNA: TGTGCCAGCAGCGTAGACCGCAGGGACAACTATGGCTACACCTTC
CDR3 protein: CASSVDRRDNYGYTF

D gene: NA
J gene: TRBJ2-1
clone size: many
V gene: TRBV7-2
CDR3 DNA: TGTGCCAGCAGCTTAGCCCCGGGCTCCTACAATGAGCAGTTCTTC
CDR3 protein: CASSLAPGSYNEQFF

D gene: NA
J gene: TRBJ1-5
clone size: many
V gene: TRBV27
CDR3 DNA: TGTGCCAGCAGTACGGATACGGGGAATCAGCCCCAGCATTTT
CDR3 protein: CASSTDTGNQPQHF

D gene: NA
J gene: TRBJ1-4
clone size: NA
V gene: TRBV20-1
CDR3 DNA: TGCAGTGCTAGAGCCCGGGAAAAACTGTTTTTT
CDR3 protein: CSARAREKLFF

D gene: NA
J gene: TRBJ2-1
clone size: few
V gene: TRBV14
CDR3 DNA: TGTGCCAGCAGCCAGATGGGGAGCTCCTACAATGAGCAGTTCTTC
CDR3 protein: CASSQMGSSYNEQFF

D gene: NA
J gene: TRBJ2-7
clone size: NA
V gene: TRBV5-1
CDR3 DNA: TGCGCCAGCAGCTTGGCGACAGGAGGCCCTTCCTACGAGCAGTACTTC
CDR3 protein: CASSLATGGPSYEQYF

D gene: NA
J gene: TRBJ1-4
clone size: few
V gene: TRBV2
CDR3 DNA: TGTGCCAGCATCTTGGGGGTTTATGAAAAACTGTTTTTT
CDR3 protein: CASILGVYEKLFF

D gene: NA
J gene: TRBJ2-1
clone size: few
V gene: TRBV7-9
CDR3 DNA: TGTGCCAGCAGCTTCCGAGGTGCGGGGACCTCCTACAATGAGCAGTTCTTC
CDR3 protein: CASSFRGAGTSYNEQFF

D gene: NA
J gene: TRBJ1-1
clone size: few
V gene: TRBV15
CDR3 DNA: TGTGCCACCAGCTTGCCACCGGGACATAGCGAAGAAGCTTTCTTT
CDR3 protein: CATSLPPGHSEEAFF

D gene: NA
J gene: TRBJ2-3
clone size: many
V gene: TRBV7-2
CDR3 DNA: TGTGCCAGCAGCTTACTCGGCACAGATACGCAGTATTTT
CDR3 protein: CASSLLGTDTQYF

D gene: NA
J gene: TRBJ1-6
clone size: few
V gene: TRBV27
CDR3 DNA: TGTGCCAGCCGTCAGGCTTGGTCCTATAATTCACCCCTCCACTTT
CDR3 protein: CASRQAWSYNSPLHF

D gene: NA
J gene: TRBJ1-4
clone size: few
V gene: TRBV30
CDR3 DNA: TGTGCCTGGAGGTTGGGAACTAATGAAAAACTGTTTTTT
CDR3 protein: CAWRLGTNEKLFF

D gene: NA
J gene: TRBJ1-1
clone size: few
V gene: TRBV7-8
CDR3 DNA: TGTGCCAGCAACCCTCCAATTGCGATGAACACTGAAGCTTTCTTT
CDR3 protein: CASNPPIAMNTEAFF

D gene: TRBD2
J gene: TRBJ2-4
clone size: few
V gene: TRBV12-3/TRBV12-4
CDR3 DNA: TGTGCCAGCAGTTCCAGCGGGAGCTGGGGAAACATTCAGTACTTC
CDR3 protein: CASSSSGSWGNIQYF

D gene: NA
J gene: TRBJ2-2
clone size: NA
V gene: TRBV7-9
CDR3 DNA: TGTGCCGATGGAATAGCGGAGACGAACACCGGGGAGCTGTTTTTT
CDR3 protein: CADGIAETNTGELFF

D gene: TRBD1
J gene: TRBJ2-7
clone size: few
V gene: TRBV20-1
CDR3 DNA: TGCAGTGCTGCCAGGGGGCGTGATGGCGAGCAGTACTTC
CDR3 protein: CSAARGRDGEQYF

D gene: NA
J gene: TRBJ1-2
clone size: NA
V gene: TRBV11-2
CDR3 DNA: TGTGCCAGCAGCTTAGTCGACACGTTCTATGGCTACACCTTC
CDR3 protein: CASSLVDTFYGYTF

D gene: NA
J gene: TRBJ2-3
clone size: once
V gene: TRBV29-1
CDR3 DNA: TGCAGCGCCTCCGTGACAGGTCGCACAGATACGCAGTATTTT
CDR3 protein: CSASVTGRTDTQYF

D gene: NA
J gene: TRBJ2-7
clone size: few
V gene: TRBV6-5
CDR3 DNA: TGTGCCAGCAGTTACTCCGCCAGCCCTACTTCCCGCGAGCAGTACTTC
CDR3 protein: CASSYSASPTSREQYF

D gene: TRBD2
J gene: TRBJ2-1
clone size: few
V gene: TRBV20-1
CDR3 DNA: TGCAGTGCCATAAAGGCGGGCGGGAGTAGTGAGCAGTTCTTC
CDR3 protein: CSAIKAGGSSEQFF